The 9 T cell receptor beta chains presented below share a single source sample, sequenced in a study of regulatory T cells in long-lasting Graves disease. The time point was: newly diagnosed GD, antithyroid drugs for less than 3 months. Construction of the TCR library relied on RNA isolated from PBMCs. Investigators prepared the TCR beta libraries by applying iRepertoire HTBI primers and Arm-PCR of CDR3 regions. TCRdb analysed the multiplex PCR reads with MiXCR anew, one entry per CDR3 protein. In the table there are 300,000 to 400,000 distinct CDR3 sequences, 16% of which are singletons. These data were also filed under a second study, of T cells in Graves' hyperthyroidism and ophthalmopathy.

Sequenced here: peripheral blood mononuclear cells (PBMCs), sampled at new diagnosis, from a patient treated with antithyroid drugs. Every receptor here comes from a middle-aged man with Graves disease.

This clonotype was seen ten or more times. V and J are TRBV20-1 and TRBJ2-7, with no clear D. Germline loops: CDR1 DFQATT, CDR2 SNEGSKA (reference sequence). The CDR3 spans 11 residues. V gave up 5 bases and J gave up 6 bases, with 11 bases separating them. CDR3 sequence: CSAPDGVEQYF. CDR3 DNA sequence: TGCAGTGCTCCGGACGGCGTCGAGCAGTACTTC.

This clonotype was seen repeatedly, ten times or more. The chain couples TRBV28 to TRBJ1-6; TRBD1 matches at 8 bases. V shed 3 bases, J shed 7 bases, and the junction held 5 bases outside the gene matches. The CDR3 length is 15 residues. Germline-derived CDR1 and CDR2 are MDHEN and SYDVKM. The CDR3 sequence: CASSFRDRPNSPLHF. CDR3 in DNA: TGTGCCAGCAGTTTCAGGGACAGGCCCAATTCACCCCTCCACTTT.

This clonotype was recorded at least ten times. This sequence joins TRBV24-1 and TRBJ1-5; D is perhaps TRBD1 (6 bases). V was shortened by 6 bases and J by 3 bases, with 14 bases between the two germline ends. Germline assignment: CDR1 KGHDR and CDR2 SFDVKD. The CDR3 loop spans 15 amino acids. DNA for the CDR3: TGTGCCACCAGTAGAACAGGGACTTACAATCAGCCCCAGCATTTT. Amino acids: CATSRTGTYNQPQHF.

The CDR3 DNA reads TGTGCCAGCTCTTTCCAGGGGATATTCGCCGGGGAGCTGTTTTTT. Its translation is CASSFQGIFAGELFF. V is TRBV2 and J is TRBJ2-2, with D tentatively TRBD1 (6 bases). V lost 8 bases and J lost 6, with 19 bases in between. The germline V gene encodes CDR1 SNHLY and CDR2 FYNNEI. The CDR3 consists of 15 residues.

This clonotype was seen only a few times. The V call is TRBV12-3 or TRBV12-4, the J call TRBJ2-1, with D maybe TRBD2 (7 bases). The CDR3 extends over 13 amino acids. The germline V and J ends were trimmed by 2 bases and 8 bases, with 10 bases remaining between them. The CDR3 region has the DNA TGTGCCAGCAGTTTATTAGGGGGGGATGAGCAGTTCTTC. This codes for CASSLLGGDEQFF.

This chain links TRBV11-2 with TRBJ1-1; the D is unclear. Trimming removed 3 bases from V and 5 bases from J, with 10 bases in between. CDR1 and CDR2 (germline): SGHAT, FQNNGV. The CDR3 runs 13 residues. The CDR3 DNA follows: TGTGCCAGCAGCTTCGGACGGCAGACTGAAGCTTTCTTT. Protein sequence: CASSFGRQTEAFF.

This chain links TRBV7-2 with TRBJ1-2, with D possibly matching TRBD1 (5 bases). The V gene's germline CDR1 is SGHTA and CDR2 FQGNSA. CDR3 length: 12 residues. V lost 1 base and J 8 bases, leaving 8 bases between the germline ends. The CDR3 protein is CASSLGDWGYTF. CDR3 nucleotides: TGTGCCAGCAGCTTAGGGGACTGGGGCTACACCTTC. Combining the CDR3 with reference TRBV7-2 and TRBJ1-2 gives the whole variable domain GAGVSQSPSNKVTEKGKDVELRCDPISGHTALYWYRQSLGQGLEFLIYFQGNSAPDKSGLPSDRFSAERTGGSVSTLTIQRTQQEDSAVYLCASSLGDWGYTFGSGTRLTVV.

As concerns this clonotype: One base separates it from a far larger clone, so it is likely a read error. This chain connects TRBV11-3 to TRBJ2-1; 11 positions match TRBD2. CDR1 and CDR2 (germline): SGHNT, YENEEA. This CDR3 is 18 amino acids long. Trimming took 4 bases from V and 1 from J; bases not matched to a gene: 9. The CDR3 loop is CASSSRASGGKSYNEQFF. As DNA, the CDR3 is TGTGCCAGCAGCTCCCGGGCTAGCGGGGGGAAGTCCTACAATGAGCAGTTCTTC.

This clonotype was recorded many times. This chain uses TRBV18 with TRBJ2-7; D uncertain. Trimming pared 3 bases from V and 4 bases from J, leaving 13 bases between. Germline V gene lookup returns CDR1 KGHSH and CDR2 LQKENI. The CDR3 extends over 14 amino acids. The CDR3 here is CASSPSQEAYEQYF. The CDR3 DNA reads TGTGCCAGCTCACCTTCCCAGGAAGCTTACGAGCAGTACTTC.